The 15 T cell receptor beta chains presented below share a single source sample, sequenced in a study of cytomegalovirus exposure and HLA in healthy donors (dated by TCRdb to about 2017). The method behind the library was the immunoSEQ multiplex PCR assay. For the multiplex PCR, a mixture combining 60 forward primers for TCR Vbeta segments and 13 reverse primers for TCR Jbeta segments was used. As stored in TCRdb, this immuneACCESS dataset retains in-frame rearrangements with V and J assigned. A fraction of the clones does not appear; measured against another copy, unresolved V genes explain less than half of the discrepancy, and the remainder lacks a known reason. The sample has about 32,000 clones on record. Clones ranked in the top ten supply around 4.7% of the sample. The sequenced material came from PBMCs. The receptors come from a female donor in good health and CMV-seronegative.

The chain couples TRBV12-5 to TRBJ1-1; 7 nucleotides match TRBD1. This CDR3 region has 13 residues. Germline CDR1 LGHNT, CDR2 FRNRAP. The ends lost 6 bases at V and 3 bases at J; junction bases unmatched: 4. The CDR3 nucleotides are TGTGCTAGTGGGGGGACAGCCGACACTGAAGCTTTCTTT. This translates into CASGGTADTEAFF.

V usage is TRBV6-1 and J usage is TRBJ2-1, with TRBD2 matching over 11 bases. The junction had 12 bases not matched to a gene; V was cut back by 8 bases and J by 9 bases. The CDR3 spans 15 residues. The germline gives CDR1 MNHNS, CDR2 SASEGT. CDR3 nucleotide sequence: TGTGCCAGCGCGGGGGGAAGGACTAGCGGGCTTGAGCAGTTCTTC. This codes for CASAGGRTSGLEQFF.

Its frequency marks this clone as medium-sized. The CDR3 DNA reads TGTGCCAGCAGTGACGAGGCACTTCCCCCCGGGGAGCTGTTTTTT. Its protein is CASSDEALPPGELFF. This rearrangement joins TRBV6-4 to TRBJ2-2; no clear D gene. This CDR3 is built from 15 residues. With 2 bases removed from V and 6 bases from J, the gap between germline ends came to 13 bases. Germline assignment: CDR1 MRHNA and CDR2 SNTAGT.

The rearrangement links TRBV19 to TRBJ1-3; 9 positions match TRBD1. Germline V lookup: CDR1 LNHDA, CDR2 SQIVND (reference sequence). V was clipped by 3 bases and J by 0 bases; unmatched bases: 3. The CDR3 is made up of 16 amino acids. The CDR3, as DNA: TGTGCCAGTAGTATTGGACAGGGGATCTCTGGAAACACCATATATTTT. Protein sequence: CASSIGQGISGNTIYF.

The chain combines TRBV7-2 with TRBJ2-5, with D perhaps matching TRBD1 (6 bases). Germline lookup yields CDR1 SGHTA and CDR2 FQGNSA. The CDR3 runs 16 residues. V lost 5 bases, J lost 5 bases, and 21 bases lay in between. CDR3 sequence (DNA): TGTGCCAGCAGCCTGGGGGCGCCGGGATGGAGGGAGACCCAGTACTTC. It specifies CASSLGAPGWRETQYF. The full variable domain, in which reference TRBV7-2 and TRBJ2-5 provide the parts outside the CDR3, is GAGVSQSPSNKVTEKGKDVELRCDPISGHTALYWYRQSLGQGLEFLIYFQGNSAPDKSGLPSDRFSAERTGGSVSTLTIQRTQQEDSAVYLCASSLGAPGWRETQYFGPGTRLLVL.

V and J are TRBV4-2 and TRBJ2-7, with D tentatively TRBD1 (6 bases). Germline assignment: CDR1 LGHNA and CDR2 YNFKEQ. The CDR3 sequence is 14 residues long. V lost 4 bases, J lost 2 bases, and 12 bases lay in between. The CDR3 DNA is TGTGCCAGCAGCCCCTCGGACAGTGCCTACGAGCAGTACTTC. Protein sequence: CASSPSDSAYEQYF.

The rearrangement joins TRBV9 to TRBJ2-3; 12 nucleotides match TRBD2. V gave up 1 base and J gave up 4 bases; unmatched junction bases: 7. Germline assignment: CDR1 SGDLS and CDR2 YYNGEE. CDR3 length: 17 amino acids. The CDR3 loop is CASSVPQTSGGADTQYF. CDR3 bases: TGTGCCAGCAGCGTACCCCAGACTAGCGGGGGTGCAGATACGCAGTATTTT.

This chain links TRBV28 with TRBJ2-7, with D possibly matching TRBD2 (6 bases). The germline gives CDR1 MDHEN, CDR2 SYDVKM. CDR3 length: 14 residues. Trimming cost V 4 bases and J 2 bases, with 12 bases left between them. CDR3 DNA: TGTGCCAGCAGTTCGACGGGACTCCCCTACGAGCAGTACTTC. Translation: CASSSTGLPYEQYF.

The chain links TRBV19 to TRBJ1-2; 10 nucleotides line up with TRBD1. V gave up 1 base and J gave up 6 bases; unmatched junction bases: 5. The CDR3 is 15 residues long. Germline V gene sequence: CDR1 LNHDA, CDR2 SQIVND (reference sequence). CDR3: CASSIVPGQGNGYTF. The CDR3 nucleotides read TGTGCCAGTAGTATAGTACCGGGACAGGGGAATGGCTACACCTTC.

This chain connects TRBV5-6 to TRBJ1-3; perhaps TRBD1 as D (5 bases). Per the germline V gene, CDR1 is SGHDT and CDR2 is YYEEEE. The V gene lost 0 bases and the J gene lost 8 bases, with 12 bases spanning the gap. There are 14 residues in the CDR3. The CDR3 reads CASSLAGFGDTIYF. The CDR3 DNA is TGTGCCAGCAGCTTGGCAGGGTTTGGGGACACCATATATTTT.

This chain links TRBV6-4 with TRBJ2-3; weak D call: TRBD2 (6 bases). From germline, CDR1 is MRHNA and CDR2 SNTAGT. Trimming took off 2 bases at V and 4 bases at J, with 13 bases between the two ends. The CDR3 spans 15 residues. For the CDR3, the DNA is TGTGCCAGCAGTGACCTAGCGTGGGGCCCAGATACGCAGTATTTT. Translated, it gives CASSDLAWGPDTQYF.

The chain is built from TRBV27 and TRBJ1-1, with 7 bases fitting TRBD1. The CDR3 spans 16 residues. The germline V gene encodes CDR1 MNHEY and CDR2 SMNVEV (reference sequence). Germline trimming cut 5 bases from V and 1 base from J; bases unmatched to any gene: 10. CDR3 in amino acids: CASSNSDRVQNTEAFF. As DNA, the CDR3 is TGTGCCAGCAGTAACTCCGACAGGGTCCAGAACACTGAAGCTTTCTTT.

The rearrangement links TRBV5-1 to TRBJ1-2; D might be TRBD1 (5 bases). The V and J ends lost 3 bases and 4 bases respectively, with 13 bases between them. The CDR3 loop spans 14 amino acids. Germline CDR1 is SGHRS and CDR2 is YFSETQ. The CDR3 loop reads CASSYSTQGYGYTF. CDR3 nucleotide sequence: TGCGCCAGCAGCTATTCGACTCAGGGCTATGGCTACACCTTC. Full variable domain (outside the CDR3, taken from reference TRBV5-1 and TRBJ1-2): KAGVTQTPRYLIKTRGQQVTLSCSPISGHRSVSWYQQTPGQGLQFLFEYFSETQRNKGNFPGRFSGRQFSNSRSEMNVSTLELGDSALYLCASSYSTQGYGYTFGSGTRLTVV.

The DNA for the CDR3 is TGTGCCAGCAGCTTAGAGGAGGGACCGGCGTATGGCTACACCTTC. Encoded protein: CASSLEEGPAYGYTF. This chain links TRBV11-2 with TRBJ1-2; D may be TRBD1 (5 bases). V lost 0 bases to trimming and J lost 5 bases, with 13 bases between them. The CDR3 totals 15 residues. Germline-derived CDR1 and CDR2 are SGHAT and FQNNGV.

V and J are TRBV9 and TRBJ1-5; perhaps TRBD1 as D (6 bases). From germline, CDR1 is SGDLS and CDR2 YYNGEE. Trimming stripped 3 bases from V and 1 base from J, with 8 bases between. The CDR3 consists of 14 residues. CDR3 nucleotides: TGTGCCAGCAGCGACGGACAGAGCAATCAGCCCCAGCATTTT. Its protein is CASSDGQSNQPQHF.